This T cell receptor (beta chain) appears in the sequencing data of a study of PD-1 blockade in classical Hodgkin lymphoma. TCRdb's table, derived via immunoSEQ multiplex PCR, lists solely in-frame clones and lacks some. This table holds around 92,000 clones, more than 80% found once. CDR1 and CDR2 (germline): SGHTA, FQGTGA. CDR3 length: 15 amino acids. V lost 4 bases and J lost 8; bases outside the gene matches: 9. Time point of the sample: cycle 4 day 1 (C4D1), after about 6 weeks of nivolumab. Each of the patients experienced relapse following autologous stem cell transplantation, and their brentuximab vedotin exposure differed.

Material: peripheral blood mononuclear cells (PBMCs), obtained before the fourth cycle of nivolumab. The V gene is TRBV7-3, the J gene TRBJ2-1; 9 positions match TRBD2. The source is a human donor with classical Hodgkin lymphoma. CDR3 amino acids: CASSWGNSGSDEQFF. The CDR3 nucleotides are TGTGCCAGCAGCTGGGGTAATAGCGGGAGTGATGAGCAGTTCTTC.